The clone carrying this T cell receptor (beta chain) was detected only once. Its antigen is not identified. The diagnosis was founded upon clinical symptoms, serum thyroxine, TRAb, thyroid ultrasound and orbital computed tomography. This CDR3 region has 16 residues. Trimming took 5 bases from V and 3 from J, leaving 17 bases between them. Germline V lookup: CDR1 SGHTA, CDR2 FQGNSA. These data originate in a study of Graves' ophthalmopathy and Graves' hyperthyroidism. Study background: No ophthalmopathy within 18 months of follow-up signified stable hyperthyroidism. Notes on the study in general: The model achieved 70.59% sensitivity and less than 75% specificity for ophthalmopathy progression. Detected in blood as well were most expanded thyroid clonotypes with frequency above 0.001.

Amplification of TCR beta CDR3 regions used RNA transcripts. HTBI-primed first-round RT-PCR preceded second-round multiplex PCR. In TCRdb, the multiplex PCR reads were re-called with MiXCR into one record per CDR3 protein. The data hold about 590,000 distinct CDR3 sequences, with under 40% observed a single time. The sample was peripheral blood or thyroid tissue (not recorded which). This sequence originates from an adult man with Graves' hyperthyroidism. The chain uses TRBV7-2 and TRBJ1-5, with a possible D match to TRBD1 (6 bases). Written as DNA, the CDR3 is TGTGCCAGCAGCCTCATAAAGGGGGGTTCCAATCAGCCCCAGCATTTT. Its protein product is CASSLIKGGSNQPQHF.